Shown below are 7 T cell receptor beta chains from a single sample sequenced in a study of cytomegalovirus exposure and HLA in healthy donors. PCR involved 60 Vbeta and 13 Jbeta primers. Assay: immunoSEQ multiplex PCR; the TCRdb copy retains only in-frame clones and omits some. The profile shows 96,000 or so clones, roughly 79% of them singletons. The sequenced sample consisted of PBMCs. The receptors here all came from a woman between 70 and 85 years old in good health and CMV-seropositive.

This sequence joins TRBV27 and TRBJ1-1; possible D gene TRBD1, 5 bases. The CDR3 has 16 residues. The V gene lost 5 bases and the J gene lost 0 bases, with 16 bases spanning the gap. The germline CDR1 and CDR2 sequences are MNHEY and SMNVEV (reference sequence). The CDR3 DNA is TGTGCCAGCAGTCACGGGGGTGGGTGGATGAACACTGAAGCTTTCTTT. This gives the protein CASSHGGGWMNTEAFF.

V usage is TRBV7-3 and J usage is TRBJ2-2; the match to TRBD2 covers 9 bases. After removal of 4 bases from V and 4 bases from J, the junction contained 4 bases not matched to a gene. The germline V gene encodes CDR1 SGHTA and CDR2 FQGTGA. This CDR3 is 15 amino acids long. CDR3 region: CASSWGLAPTGELFF. The CDR3 DNA is TGTGCCAGCAGCTGGGGACTAGCACCCACCGGGGAGCTGTTTTTT.

The rearrangement uses TRBV5-1 and TRBJ2-2, with TRBD1 matching 8 bases. This CDR3 is 16 amino acids long. The trim removed 5 bases at V and 2 bases at J, leaving 8 bases unmatched. In germline, CDR1 is SGHRS, CDR2 YFSETQ. Here the CDR3 reads CASREGQGLNTGELFF. The CDR3, as DNA: TGCGCCAGCAGGGAAGGACAGGGACTTAACACCGGGGAGCTGTTTTTT.

This chain uses TRBV2 with TRBJ2-7; TRBD2 matches 7 bases. V gave up 3 bases and J gave up 2 bases; unmatched junction bases: 4. This CDR3 contains 14 residues. Germline V gives CDR1 SNHLY, CDR2 FYNNEI. CDR3 in amino acids: CASSEVGGPYEQYF. In DNA, the CDR3 is TGTGCCAGCAGTGAGGTGGGAGGGCCCTACGAGCAGTACTTC.

The rearrangement links TRBV6-5 to TRBJ2-5; no clear D. Between the trimmed V and J ends, which lost 2 bases and 2 bases, there was a span of 6 bases. The CDR3 is 13 residues long. Germline CDR1 is MNHEY and CDR2 is SVGAGI. The CDR3 bases are TGTGCCAGCAGTTACGCGCGGCAAGAGACCCAGTACTTC. Its translation: CASSYARQETQYF.

In this sample, this clone turned up a few times. The chain has TRBV5-1 and TRBJ2-1; TRBD2 is a possible D gene (5 bases). The CDR3 sequence is 12 residues long. Deletions cut 1 base from V and 6 bases from J, with 5 bases between. Germline assignment: CDR1 SGHRS and CDR2 YFSETQ. In DNA, the CDR3 is TGCGCCAGCAGCTTGACTAGCAATGAGCAGTTCTTC. Translated, it gives CASSLTSNEQFF.

The V gene is TRBV19, the J gene TRBJ2-5; possible D gene TRBD1, 6 bases. Per germline, CDR1 LNHDA and CDR2 SQIVND (reference sequence). The CDR3 spans 14 residues. V dropped 8 bases and J dropped 2 bases, with 15 bases sitting between them. The CDR3 loop is CASSVRGYQETQYF. The CDR3 DNA is TGTGCCAGTTCCGTTAGGGGGTATCAAGAGACCCAGTACTTC.